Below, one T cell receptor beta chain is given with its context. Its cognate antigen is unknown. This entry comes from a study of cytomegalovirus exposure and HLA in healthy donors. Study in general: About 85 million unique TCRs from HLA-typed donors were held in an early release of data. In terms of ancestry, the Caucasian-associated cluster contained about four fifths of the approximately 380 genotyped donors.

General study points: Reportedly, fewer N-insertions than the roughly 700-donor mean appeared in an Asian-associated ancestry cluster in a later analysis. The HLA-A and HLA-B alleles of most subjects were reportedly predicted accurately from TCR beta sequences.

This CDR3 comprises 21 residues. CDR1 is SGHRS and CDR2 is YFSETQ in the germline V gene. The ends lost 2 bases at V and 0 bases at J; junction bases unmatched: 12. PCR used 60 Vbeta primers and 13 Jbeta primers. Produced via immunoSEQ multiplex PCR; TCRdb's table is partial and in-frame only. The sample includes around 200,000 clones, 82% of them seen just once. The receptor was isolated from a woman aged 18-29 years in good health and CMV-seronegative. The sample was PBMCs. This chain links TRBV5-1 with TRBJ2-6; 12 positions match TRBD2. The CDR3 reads CASSLPRTSGAMSSGANVLTF. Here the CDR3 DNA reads TGCGCCAGCAGCTTACCCAGGACTAGCGGGGCCATGAGCTCTGGGGCCAACGTCCTGACTTTC.